A selection of T cell receptor beta chains follows, all from one sample in a study of cytomegalovirus exposure and HLA in healthy donors. The assay was immunoSEQ multiplex PCR, and TCRdb's table has in-frame clones only and misses some. The table has some 180,000 clones, 70% to 80% seen once. The sequenced sample consisted of PBMCs. Every receptor here comes from a young man in good health and CMV-seronegative. CDR3s include the opening cysteine and the closing phenylalanine or tryptophan. A D gene is named only where the DNA matches it firmly. Size tells how often a clone was seen (once, few, many) or the class of an expanded clone, and some rows leave it out.

d_gene	v_gene	abundance	j_gene	CDR3aa	CDR3nt
TRBD1	TRBV19	.	TRBJ2-7	CASSPGTGVYEQYF	TGTGCCAGTAGTCCAGGGACAGGGGTCTACGAGCAGTACTTC
.	TRBV6-1	.	TRBJ2-5	CASSARFSETQYF	TGTGCCAGCAGTGCGCGGTTTTCGGAGACCCAGTACTTC
TRBD1	TRBV4-1	few	TRBJ1-3	CASSQDAQGGGTIYF	TGCGCCAGCAGCCAAGATGCCCAGGGGGGAGGAACCATATATTTT
.	TRBV11-2	.	TRBJ2-2	CASSQSHRGTGELFF	TGTGCCAGCAGCCAATCTCATAGGGGGACCGGGGAGCTGTTTTTT
TRBD2	TRBV5-4	.	TRBJ2-1	CASSSTSGDYNEQFF	TGTGCCAGCAGCTCGACTAGCGGAGATTACAATGAGCAGTTCTTC
.	TRBV9	.	TRBJ2-2	CASSVANYNTGELFF	TGTGCCAGCAGCGTAGCTAACTACAACACCGGGGAGCTGTTTTTT
TRBD2	TRBV28	.	TRBJ2-7	CASNPAGTFYEQYF	TGTGCCAGCAACCCAGCGGGAACCTTCTACGAGCAGTACTTC
.	TRBV11-2	.	TRBJ1-5	CASSLAAPVNRGNQPQHF	TGTGCCAGCAGCTTAGCGGCCCCGGTCAACAGGGGCAATCAGCCCCAGCATTTT
.	TRBV29-1	.	TRBJ1-1	CSAHGRGTEAFF	TGCAGCGCCCATGGGCGGGGGACTGAAGCTTTCTTT
TRBD1	TRBV27	.	TRBJ1-5	CASSWTGTAQPQHF	TGTGCCAGCAGTTGGACAGGGACCGCTCAGCCCCAGCATTTT
TRBD1	TRBV10-3	once	TRBJ1-2	CAIRGTGVNYGYTF	TGTGCCATCAGGGGGACAGGAGTGAACTATGGCTACACCTTC
TRBD1	TRBV29-1	.	TRBJ1-5	CSVTAVGTDNQPQHF	TGCAGCGTGACGGCGGTGGGGACAGACAATCAGCCCCAGCATTTT
.	TRBV4-1	once	TRBJ2-5	CASSQATEETQYF	TGCGCCAGCAGCCAAGCTACCGAGGAGACCCAGTACTTC
.	TRBV13	few	TRBJ1-1	CATGAGRSGHTEAFF	TGTGCCACCGGGGCCGGGAGGTCTGGGCACACTGAAGCTTTCTTT
.	TRBV29-1	.	TRBJ2-1	CSVKGQNSYNEQFF	TGCAGCGTCAAAGGACAGAACTCCTACAATGAGCAGTTCTTC
TRBD1	TRBV7-9	.	TRBJ2-7	CASSWGTGGYEQYF	TGTGCCAGCAGTTGGGGGACAGGGGGGTACGAGCAGTACTTC
TRBD1	TRBV6-1	.	TRBJ1-3	CASRMGQLSGNTIYF	TGTGCCAGCAGAATGGGACAGCTCTCTGGAAACACCATATATTTT
TRBD2	TRBV7-2	.	TRBJ2-1	CASNPLAGGRYGEQFF	TGTGCCAGCAACCCCCTAGCGGGGGGGCGGTATGGCGAGCAGTTCTTC
.	TRBV11-3	.	TRBJ2-1	CASSFRDSPYNEQFF	TGTGCCAGCAGTTTCCGGGACTCACCCTACAATGAGCAGTTCTTC
TRBD2	TRBV6-6	.	TRBJ2-3	CASTRTSGGAGDTQYF	TGTGCCAGCACCAGGACTAGCGGGGGGGCTGGGGATACGCAGTATTTT
TRBD2	TRBV18	few	TRBJ2-7	CASSPSLAGVSYEQYF	TGTGCCAGCTCACCAAGTCTAGCGGGAGTCTCCTACGAGCAGTACTTC
.	TRBV2	.	TRBJ2-3	CASTRTLADTQYF	TGTGCCAGCACCCGGACTCTCGCGGATACGCAGTATTTT
.	TRBV5-4	.	TRBJ2-7	CASSLGEGSYEQYF	TGTGCCAGCAGCTTAGGTGAGGGCTCCTACGAGCAGTACTTC
.	TRBV5-1	.	TRBJ2-1	CASSLAGDLYNEQFF	TGCGCCAGCAGCTTGGCGGGGGATCTCTACAATGAGCAGTTCTTC
TRBD2	TRBV5-1	few	TRBJ2-3	CASSSSGRAMDTQYF	TGCGCCAGCAGCTCCAGCGGGAGGGCTATGGATACGCAGTATTTT
.	TRBV7-2	.	TRBJ2-7	CASSLPPGMIYEQYF	TGTGCCAGCAGCTTACCCCCAGGGATGATCTACGAGCAGTACTTC
TRBD1	TRBV25-1	.	TRBJ1-6	CASKPGTVNSPLHF	TGTGCCAGCAAACCCGGGACAGTGAATTCACCCCTCCACTTT
.	TRBV28	.	TRBJ1-5	CASSLGGGGNQPQHF	TGTGCCAGCAGTTTGGGGGGAGGAGGCAATCAGCCCCAGCATTTT
TRBD1	TRBV5-8	.	TRBJ1-3	CASSYAQGASGNTIYF	TGTGCCAGCAGCTACGCCCAGGGGGCAAGTGGAAACACCATATATTTT
TRBD2	TRBV19	.	TRBJ2-1	CASSIGTRGNEQFF	TGTGCCAGTAGTATAGGGACTAGGGGCAATGAGCAGTTCTTC
TRBD1	TRBV30	.	TRBJ1-2	CAWSGQGVYYGYTF	TGTGCCTGGAGTGGACAGGGCGTATACTATGGCTACACCTTC
.	TRBV30	.	TRBJ1-1	CAAGRMNTEAFF	TGTGCCGCGGGACGGATGAACACTGAAGCTTTCTTT
TRBD2	TRBV27	.	TRBJ2-1	CASSLSGTSGYNEQFF	TGTGCCAGCAGTTTATCGGGGACTAGCGGATACAATGAGCAGTTCTTC
TRBD1	TRBV9	.	TRBJ2-5	CASSVGQRYQETQYF	TGTGCCAGCAGCGTGGGACAGCGGTACCAAGAGACCCAGTACTTC
TRBD2	TRBV6-1	.	TRBJ2-7	CASTTGLGSYEQYF	TGTGCCAGCACAACGGGACTAGGATCCTACGAGCAGTACTTC
.	TRBV6-5	.	TRBJ1-3	CASSQPGSSGNTIYF	TGTGCCAGCAGTCAACCCGGTAGCTCTGGAAACACCATATATTTT
TRBD2	TRBV6-1	.	TRBJ2-3	CASGLAGELDTQYF	TGTGCCAGCGGATTAGCGGGAGAGTTAGATACGCAGTATTTT
TRBD1	TRBV6-5	few	TRBJ2-1	CASSYTTGSYNEQFF	TGTGCCAGCAGTTATACGACAGGGTCCTACAATGAGCAGTTCTTC
.	TRBV2	.	TRBJ2-3	CASSRGDTQYF	TGTGCCAGCAGCCGCGGGGATACGCAGTATTTT
.	TRBV7-9	.	TRBJ2-3	CASSVGSGLRSDTQYF	TGTGCCAGCAGCGTAGGGTCAGGGTTGAGATCAGATACGCAGTATTTT
.	TRBV6-5	.	TRBJ2-5	CASSYAGGRCGETQYF	TGTGCCAGCAGTTACGCCGGGGGTCGTTGTGGAGAGACCCAGTACTTC
TRBD1	TRBV11-2	.	TRBJ2-5	CASSWGDRGEETQYF	TGTGCCAGCAGCTGGGGGGACAGGGGTGAAGAGACCCAGTACTTC
TRBD2	TRBV5-1	.	TRBJ2-3	CASSLETSGRVSTDTQYF	TGCGCCAGCAGCTTAGAGACTAGCGGGAGGGTAAGCACAGATACGCAGTATTTT
.	TRBV10-3	.	TRBJ1-2	CAISGDRNYGYTF	TGTGCCATCAGTGGTGACAGAAACTATGGCTACACCTTC
TRBD1	TRBV11-2	.	TRBJ2-5	CASSRTGGQETQYF	TGTGCCAGCAGCCGTACAGGGGGCCAAGAGACCCAGTACTTC
.	TRBV18	.	TRBJ2-1	CASSPLRNNEQFF	TGTGCCAGCTCACCACTGAGGAACAATGAGCAGTTCTTC
.	TRBV5-6	.	TRBJ1-1	CASSPPATGRTEAFF	TGTGCCAGCAGCCCCCCAGCCACGGGTCGGACTGAAGCTTTCTTT
TRBD2	TRBV5-1	.	TRBJ2-3	CASSPGLAGAGDTQYF	TGCGCCAGCAGCCCGGGACTAGCGGGGGCCGGGGATACGCAGTATTTT